This TCR beta chain is from a study of blood T cell repertoires in COVID-19. The CDR3 is made up of 14 amino acids. Trimming removed 2 bases at V and 3 bases at J, with 10 bases between. CDR1 and CDR2 (germline): SNHLY, FYNNEI. The table came from immunoSEQ multiplex PCR; TCRdb's copy has only in-frame clones and leaves some out. The repertoire consists of over 200,000 clones, with around 90% occurring once and the leading ten covering 3.7%. The sequence was collected from a woman in her thirties who had been exposed to COVID-19. The sequenced material came from PBMCs or T cells enriched from blood (not recorded which). The genes are TRBV2 and TRBJ1-1; TRBD1 is a possible D gene (5 bases). This CDR3 is CASSEQGSHTEAFF. The CDR3 bases are TGTGCCAGCAGTGAACAGGGCTCGCACACTGAAGCTTTCTTT.